This TCR beta chain was observed in a study of cytomegalovirus exposure and HLA in healthy donors. Study-wide context: Of fewer than 450 genotyped donors, roughly 80% clustered with self-reported Caucasian donors. General observations from the study: The classifier reportedly diagnosed cytomegalovirus status with high sensitivity and specificity.

Healthy bone marrow donors made up the donors. A multiplex PCR was run with 60 Vbeta primers and 13 Jbeta primers. Data came from immunoSEQ multiplex PCR; TCRdb stores just in-frame clones and leaves some out. The table includes under 200,000 clones, roughly 73% detected once. This clone was observed once. Its matching antigen is unknown. The sample taken for sequencing was PBMCs. This receptor was taken from a woman under 40 in good health and CMV-seronegative.

This chain's CDR3 is CASRGLAVNEQFF. The DNA of the CDR3 is TGTGCCAGCAGAGGACTAGCGGTCAATGAGCAGTTCTTC. V gene TRBV27 combines with J gene TRBJ2-1, with TRBD2 identical over 10 bases. The CDR3 is made up of 13 amino acids. V lost 6 bases to trimming and J lost 6 bases; unmatched junction nucleotides: 2. The germline V gene encodes CDR1 MNHEY and CDR2 SMNVEV (reference sequence).